Listed below are T cell receptor beta chains from one sample, sequenced in a study of T cells in Graves' hyperthyroidism and ophthalmopathy. TCRdb re-analysed the multiplex PCR reads in MiXCR, keeping a single row per CDR3 protein. This sample carries a few hundred thousand distinct CDR3 sequences, around a fifth of them seen once, and the ten largest clones take about 50%. Sequenced: blood. These receptors were collected from a woman in her forties or fifties with Graves' hyperthyroidism. Both conserved end residues are part of each CDR3. Part of the rows lack a size; the others show once, few, many or a class for expanded clones.

v_gene	j_gene	abundance	CDR3aa
TRBV11-1	TRBJ2-2	.	CASSPGQGMGLGNTGELFF
TRBV6-1	TRBJ2-5	many	CASSARGSGETQYF
TRBV3-1	TRBJ1-4	.	CASSQDRRTNEKLFF
TRBV5-1	TRBJ2-7	many	CASSFRTGQGNYEQYF
TRBV20-1	TRBJ1-1	many	CSAITGNVNTEAFF
TRBV10-3	TRBJ1-1	few	CAISVRFPGQNTEAFF
TRBV11-3	TRBJ1-1	many	CASSLVQGPTEAFF
TRBV28	TRBJ1-1	.	CASSPNQGGGTEAFF
TRBV7-3	TRBJ2-1	many	CASSNSGLAVNEQFF
TRBV5-1	TRBJ2-2	many	CASSPTSTGELFF
TRBV11-2	TRBJ2-5	once	CASSSTLYQETQYF
TRBV6-9	TRBJ1-1	.	CASSYADRGNTEAFF
TRBV3-1	TRBJ1-6	many	CASSQDRPGPMNSPLHF
TRBV5-4	TRBJ1-2	.	CASSPAARVGAQGYTF
TRBV30	TRBJ1-2	few	CAWSVQRGFYGYTF
TRBV20-1	TRBJ2-4	few	CSARVPGRAKNIQYF
TRBV28	TRBJ1-2	.	CASSFSGTGDGYTF
TRBV6-5	TRBJ1-6	many	CASSVPRVNNSPLHF
TRBV20-1	TRBJ2-1	many	CSTPDANEQFF
TRBV3-1	TRBJ2-1	many	CASSLRRAPHEQFF
TRBV20-1	TRBJ2-4	few	CSAFGTANLGKNIQYF
TRBV12-3/TRBV12-4	TRBJ1-5	once	CASSPPGRNNQPQHF
TRBV27	TRBJ1-1	.	CASNTTAKEGGTEAFF
TRBV19	TRBJ2-7	many	CASNSLAGAPEQYF
TRBV15	TRBJ2-7	many	CATSRDTLSYEQYF
TRBV19	TRBJ1-4	.	CASSLTDFNEKLFF
TRBV5-6	TRBJ1-2	.	CASSLGYSYGYTF
TRBV7-9	TRBJ1-2	many	CASRQDSNYGYTF
TRBV30	TRBJ1-5	many	CAWSVEPGSNQPQHF
TRBV6-1	TRBJ1-3	many	CASSEVGQGPTRSGNTIYF
TRBV10-3	TRBJ1-2	many	CAMANSDLGYGYTF
TRBV11-1	TRBJ1-2	many	CASSSGTSGSYGYTF
TRBV20-1	TRBJ1-1	.	CSKGKGTGGAFF
TRBV9	TRBJ2-7	many	CASSEGTGSEQYF
TRBV19	TRBJ2-1	few	CASSIFEADEQFF
TRBV28	TRBJ2-7	.	CASGQDPDEQYF
TRBV6-1	TRBJ2-7	many	CASSEPTSGGHSYEQYF
TRBV3-1	TRBJ2-3	many	CASSQGRASSPDTQYF
TRBV27	TRBJ2-7	.	CASSKGQNSYGQYF
TRBV12-3/TRBV12-4	TRBJ1-5	many	CASSPQGLADQPQHF
TRBV5-1	TRBJ2-1	few	CAGSSPGRAYNEQFF
TRBV3-1	TRBJ2-2	many	CASSQDRLTGELFF
TRBV7-8	TRBJ1-2	many	CASSLGGTANNYGYTF
TRBV4-1	TRBJ1-1	many	CASSQNLFGMMNTEAFF
TRBV4-3	TRBJ1-1	.	CASSHPGEKAFF
TRBV6-1	TRBJ2-3	many	CASSPYRSGSSDTQYF
TRBV20-1	TRBJ1-1	.	CSARARLDFTVNTEAFF
TRBV11-3	TRBJ2-3	few	CASSSRQLGRDTQYF
TRBV20-1	TRBJ2-7	.	CSARDEDRAVYEQYF
TRBV20-1	TRBJ2-3	many	CSAGRGGRADTQYF
TRBV20-1	TRBJ2-1	many	CSARWALGLRSSYNEQFF
TRBV5-1	TRBJ2-2	many	CASSFGGTTGELFF
TRBV2	TRBJ2-5	many	CASSEVLPPGETQYF
TRBV12-3/TRBV12-4	TRBJ1-2	few	CASSSGPLNYGYTF
TRBV5-1	TRBJ1-2	.	CASSLTAGSSGYTF
TRBV5-1	TRBJ1-6	many	CASSLGTVRDSPLHF
TRBV7-7	TRBJ1-6	few	CASSSNRDSPLHF
TRBV2	TRBJ2-6	many	CASKIVSGANVLTF
TRBV4-2	TRBJ2-3	many	CASSQRRESKTQYF
TRBV12-3/TRBV12-4	TRBJ1-3	many	CASSPTLNTIYF